Shown below are 13 T cell receptor beta chains from a single sample sequenced in a study of read filtering for tumor transcriptome and immune sequencing. This library used around 400 ng RNA and molecular barcoded adaptors spanning alpha/delta and beta/gamma chains. MiXCR, run by TCRdb on the reads, gives a single entry per CDR3 protein. The repertoire holds some 38,000 distinct CDR3 sequences, with around 11% as singletons. The specimen sequenced was a population of CD138-negative cells sorted from bone marrow. Source of these receptors: a donor at least 40 years old with multiple myeloma.

With regard to this clonotype: Since a far larger clone is one base different, this is likely a read error. The chain joins TRBV7-2 to TRBJ2-1, with 11 bases identical to TRBD2. Per the germline V gene, CDR1 is SGHTA and CDR2 is FQGNSA. CDR3 length: 15 amino acids. V was pared by 4 bases and J by 6 bases, with 5 bases of the junction left unmatched. The CDR3 loop reads CASSSRLAGINEQFF. The DNA for the CDR3 is TGTGCCAGCAGCTCCCGACTAGCGGGGATCAATGAGCAGTTCTTC.

A note on this clonotype: A junction end diverges from the germline sequence, so it may reflect a read error. This chain joins TRBV7-9 and TRBJ2-7; D is uncertain. The CDR3 consists of 13 residues. Germline V gene sequence: CDR1 SEHNR, CDR2 FQNEAQ (reference sequence). The CDR3 DNA follows: TGTGCCAGCGCTGCAACGTCGGGCTGCGAGCGGTACTTC. It is translated as CASAATSGCERYF.

The V gene is TRBV5-4, the J gene TRBJ2-5; D might be TRBD2 (5 bases). Germline V gene data show CDR1 as SGHNT and CDR2 as YYREEE (reference sequence). V was trimmed by 0 bases and J by 12 bases, leaving 12 bases between them. The CDR3 contains 12 residues. The CDR3 loop is CASSLGGGMEYF. The CDR3 region has the DNA TGTGCCAGCAGCTTGGGCGGAGGTATGGAGTACTTC.

The V call is TRBV11-2, the J call TRBJ2-3; 8 positions match TRBD2. This CDR3 contains 15 residues. Germline V gene data show CDR1 as SGHAT and CDR2 as FQNNGV. J lost 6 bases, V lost 5 bases, and 10 bases had no gene match. The chain's CDR3 is CASSQGLEGGDTQYF. CDR3 coding DNA: TGTGCCAGCAGCCAGGGACTAGAAGGTGGGGATACGCAGTATTTT.

Concerning this clonotype: Just one base apart from a much larger clone, this may be a read error. CDR3 sequence: CASSLGQVSLRGEQLF. In nucleotides, the CDR3 is TGCGCCAGCAGCTTGGGGCAGGTATCCCTAAGGGGCGAGCAGCTCTTC. The chain couples TRBV5-1 to TRBJ2-1; TRBD1 might be the D (5 bases). The CDR3 totals 16 residues. CDR1 is SGHRS, CDR2 YFSETQ, per germline. Drawing the rest from reference TRBV5-1 and TRBJ2-1, the complete variable domain is KAGVTQTPRYLIKTRGQQVTLSCSPISGHRSVSWYQQTPGQGLQFLFEYFSETQRNKGNFPGRFSGRQFSNSRSEMNVSTLELGDSALYLCASSLGQVSLRGEQLFGPGTRLTVL.

The table lists this clonotype with many counts. The chain is built from TRBV12-3 or TRBV12-4 and TRBJ2-6, with D maybe TRBD2 (6 bases). The V end lost 6 bases, the J end lost 2 bases, and 23 bases lay between the germline ends. The CDR3 contains 19 residues. The CDR3 DNA reads TGTGCCAGCAGCCTTTCGAGCGGCGGGGTGAAACCTGGGGCCAACGTCCTGACTTTC. Its translation: CASSLSSGGVKPGANVLTF.

This clonotype has ten or more counts. V gene TRBV23-1 combines with J gene TRBJ1-4; the match to TRBD1 covers 8 bases. TRBV23-1 is flagged as an ORF with uncertain function. The J segment lost 6 bases and the V segment lost 3 bases, leaving 9 bases of the junction unmatched. The CDR3 is 16 residues long. CDR3 amino acids: CASSQGLGQGDEKLFF. DNA of the CDR3: TGCGCCAGCAGTCAGGGGTTAGGACAGGGCGATGAAAAACTGTTTTTT.

This clonotype was picked up many times. The chain recombines TRBV11-2 with TRBJ1-1; D is unclear. The CDR3 extends over 12 amino acids. Germline values: CDR1 SGHAT, CDR2 FQNNGV. Between the trimmed V and J ends, which lost 5 bases and 1 base, there was a span of 5 bases. The CDR3 DNA reads as TGTGCCAGCAGCGGTCAGAACACTGAAGCTTTCTTT. Translation: CASSGQNTEAFF.

Many counts were recorded for this clonotype. The chain uses TRBV6-1 and TRBJ1-4, with a weak D call TRBD1 (5 bases). Trimming took off 7 bases at V and 6 bases at J, with 21 bases between the two ends. The CDR3 loop spans 16 amino acids. Germline assignment: CDR1 MNHNS and CDR2 SASEGT. As DNA, the CDR3 is TGTGCCAGCAACCAAGCAAGAGCAGGAGGGGATGAAAAACTGTTTTTT. Its translation: CASNQARAGGDEKLFF.

This clonotype has at least ten counts. This chain links TRBV5-1 with TRBJ2-1; 8 bases fit TRBD1. CDR3 length equals 13 residues. V shed 5 bases and J 7 bases; nucleotides not matched to a gene: 5. In germline, CDR1 is SGHRS, CDR2 YFSETQ. The CDR3 sequence: CASRGQGLNEQFF. The CDR3 coding sequence is TGCGCCAGCAGAGGACAGGGTTTGAATGAGCAGTTCTTC.

This clonotype appeared a few times. As DNA, the CDR3 is TGTGCCAGCAGCATACGGACTAGCGGGGGCCAAGAGACCCAGTACTTC. Protein sequence: CASSIRTSGGQETQYF. V is TRBV5-4 and J is TRBJ2-5, with TRBD2 matching over 13 bases. Germline-derived CDR1 and CDR2 are SGHNT and YYREEE (reference sequence). The V and J ends lost 4 bases and 1 base, in that order; junction bases with no gene match: 4. CDR3 size: 16 residues.

At least ten counts were recorded for this clonotype. The chain couples TRBV7-9 to TRBJ1-5; D not certain. V lost 10 bases and J 0 bases, leaving 10 bases between the germline ends. This CDR3 region has 13 residues. From germline, CDR1 is SEHNR and CDR2 FQNEAQ (reference sequence). The DNA of the CDR3 is TGTGCCACCGCGGTAAATAGCAATCAGCCCCAGCATTTT. Protein product: CATAVNSNQPQHF.

Only one count was recorded for this clonotype. This may be a read error: a much more frequent sequence differs by one nucleotide. V is TRBV28 and J is TRBJ2-6; 8 nucleotides align to TRBD1. The CDR3 has 19 residues. Germline V gene data show CDR1 as MDHEN and CDR2 as SYDVKM. J was trimmed by 4 bases and V by 4 bases; bases with no gene match: 15. CDR3 residues: CASSSPWDRRRAGANVLTF. The CDR3 DNA follows: TGTGCCAGCAGTTCCCCCTGGGACAGGAGGCGGGCCGGGGCCAACGTCCTGACTTTC.